Listed here is a single T cell receptor beta chain. This specimen comes from a study of blood T cell repertoires in COVID-19. At the level of the study: The United States, Italy and Spain supplied acute and convalescent COVID-19 samples. PBMCs, B-cell-depleted T cells, or T cells were the source of the cDNA or gDNA that made up the material.

Original data processing: Nucleated cell number was recorded as an estimate derived from reference gene primer amplification. Only in-frame clones appear in the TCRdb table, and some are missing; sequencing was by immunoSEQ multiplex PCR. V, J and clone size reflect that table, while D and trimming were determined from the DNA. The sample holds about 200,000 clones, approximately 81% seen once. V was trimmed by 5 bases and J by 0 bases, leaving 7 bases between them. CDR1 and CDR2 (germline): MNHNY, SVGAGI (reference sequence). The CDR3 runs to 13 residues. The rearrangement links TRBV6-6 to TRBJ1-1; D is unclear. The sequenced sample was peripheral blood. This TCR was sampled from a woman aged 80 or over with acute or convalescent COVID-19. The CDR3, as DNA: TGTGCCAGCAGTCGTACAGTGAACACTGAAGCTTTCTTT. Its translation is CASSRTVNTEAFF.